This T cell receptor (beta chain) comes out of a study of cytomegalovirus exposure and HLA in healthy donors. PCR involved 60 Vbeta and 13 Jbeta primers. Here immunoSEQ multiplex PCR was the method, and the copy in TCRdb shows in-frame clones only, minus some. This sample contains tens of thousands of clones. The V gene lost 5 bases and the J gene lost 5 bases, with 12 bases spanning the gap. CDR1 is SGHAT and CDR2 is FQDESV in the germline V gene (reference sequence). This CDR3 is 14 amino acids long. The chain combines TRBV11-1 with TRBJ1-4; maybe TRBD1 (5 bases). Sequencing input: PBMCs. The TCR originated in a man aged 45 to 65 in good health and CMV-seropositive. The CDR3 DNA reads as TGTGCCAGCAGCCCGGTGGGACTAAATGAAAAACTGTTTTTT. Protein product: CASSPVGLNEKLFF. Combining the CDR3 with reference TRBV11-1 and TRBJ1-4 gives the whole variable domain EAEVAQSPRYKITEKSQAVAFWCDPISGHATLYWYRQILGQGPELLVQFQDESVVDDSQLPKDRFSAERLKGVDSTLKIQPAELGDSAMYLCASSPVGLNEKLFFGSGTQLSVL.